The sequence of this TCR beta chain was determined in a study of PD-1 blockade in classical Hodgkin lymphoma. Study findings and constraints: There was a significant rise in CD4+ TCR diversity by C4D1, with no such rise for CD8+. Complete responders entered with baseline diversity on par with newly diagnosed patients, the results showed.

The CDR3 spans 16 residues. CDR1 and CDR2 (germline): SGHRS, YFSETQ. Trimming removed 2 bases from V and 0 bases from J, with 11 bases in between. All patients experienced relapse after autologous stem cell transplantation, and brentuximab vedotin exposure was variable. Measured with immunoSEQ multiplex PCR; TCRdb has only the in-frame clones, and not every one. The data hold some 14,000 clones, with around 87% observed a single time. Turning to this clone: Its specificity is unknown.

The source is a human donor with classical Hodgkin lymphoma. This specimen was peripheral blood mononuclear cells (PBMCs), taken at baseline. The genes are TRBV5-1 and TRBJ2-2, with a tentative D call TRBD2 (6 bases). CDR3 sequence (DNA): TGCGCCAGCAGCTTCCCGCGGGGCTCGAACACCGGGGAGCTGTTTTTT. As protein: CASSFPRGSNTGELFF.